The 10 T cell receptor beta chains below come from one sample, sequenced in a study of tumor-infiltrating lymphocytes in primary liver carcinoma. With 400 to 550 ng total RNA as template and a constant-region primer, TCR beta cDNA was made. Sequencing libraries for TCR beta derived from three nested multiplex PCR rounds that used slightly modified ARM-PCR. Amplification in the first two PCR rounds was performed using TRBV1-TRBV30 forward primers and a C-beta reverse primer for approximately 10 cycles each. Each CDR3 protein gets one entry after TCRdb re-called the multiplex PCR reads with MiXCR. The sample yields around 99,000 distinct CDR3 sequences, 68% seen once. Both RNA and DNA were isolated together from around 18-30 mg of bulk tissue that had not been sorted. The sequencing input was tumor-adjacent normal liver tissue. The source of these receptors is a middle-aged man with primary liver carcinoma and hepatitis B virus infection.

This clonotype was detected only a few times. One end of the junction is discordant with germline, which a read error may explain. The chain links TRBV11-2 to TRBJ2-2, with D perhaps given as TRBD1 or TRBD2 (5 bases each). CDR3 length: 13 residues. Germline V gives CDR1 SGHAT, CDR2 FQNNGV. This CDR3 is CASNLGLGTELLF. CDR3 bases: TGTGCCAGCAACTTAGGTTTAGGGACGGAGCTGTTATTT.

Comment on this clonotype: One end of the junction fails to match germline, which may point to a read error. This rearrangement joins TRBV11-1 to TRBJ1-1; no reliable D call. The CDR3 has 14 residues. Germline V gives CDR1 SGHAT, CDR2 FQDESV (reference sequence). CDR3: CASSYGWANIEAFF. DNA for the CDR3: TGTGCCAGCAGCTATGGGTGGGCGAACATTGAAGCTTTCTTT.

To note about this clonotype: Possible read error: a much larger clone is one base away. This chain uses TRBV6-6 with TRBJ2-1; 7 bases map to TRBD1. Germline loops: CDR1 MNHNY, CDR2 SVGAGI (reference sequence). CDR3 length: 14 amino acids. CDR3 loop: CASSHRDSRNERFF. The CDR3 nucleotides are TGTGCCAGCAGTCACCGGGACAGTCGCAATGAGCGGTTCTTC.

This clonotype showed up just a few times. This chain links TRBV19 with TRBJ2-7; D not certain. Germline values: CDR1 LNHDA, CDR2 SQIVND (reference sequence). The CDR3 has 13 residues. Trimming shortened V by 4 bases and J by 3 bases, and 10 bases separated the two germline ends. In DNA form, the CDR3 reads TGTGCCAGTAGTAGGAGCTTTAACTACGAGCAGTACTTC. This sequence encodes CASSRSFNYEQYF. The full variable domain, completed using reference TRBV19 and TRBJ2-7, is DGGITQSPKYLFRKEGQNVTLSCEQNLNHDAMYWYRQDPGQGLRLIYYSQIVNDFQKGDIAEGYSVSREKKESFPLTVTSAQKNPTAFYLCASSRSFNYEQYFGPGTRLTVT.

Remarks on this clonotype: Since a much larger clone is just one base distant, this may be a read error. The V gene is TRBV29-1, the J gene TRBJ2-7; 7 nucleotides line up with TRBD2. This CDR3 comprises 12 residues. The germline CDR1 and CDR2 sequences are SQVTM and ANQGSEA. This chain's CDR3 is CNVGGGAGEQYF. The CDR3 DNA is TGCAACGTTGGGGGAGGGGCGGGCGAGCAGTACTTC.

With regard to this clonotype: One end of the junction fails to match germline, which may point to a read error. The V and J genes are TRBV11-3 and TRBJ1-5; 7 bases line up with TRBD1. CDR1 SGHNT and CDR2 YENEEA come from the germline V gene. This CDR3 comprises 20 residues. CDR3 loop: CAISQARVDRVLCYTQPQHF. The CDR3 nucleotides read TGTGCCATCAGCCAGGCCCGAGTAGACAGGGTGTTATGCTATACTCAGCCCCAGCATTTT.

V and J are TRBV7-9 and TRBJ1-2; TRBD1 aligns across 9 bases. CDR1 and CDR2 from the germline V gene are SEHNR and FQNEAQ (reference sequence). The CDR3 loop spans 17 amino acids. The J segment lost 6 bases and the V segment lost 9 bases, leaving 20 bases of the junction unmatched. The CDR3 reads CARSPPDRGPKEDGYTF. In nucleotides, the CDR3 is TGTGCCAGGAGCCCTCCGGACAGGGGCCCTAAGGAGGATGGCTACACCTTC. The entire variable domain, with the rest obtained from reference TRBV7-9 and TRBJ1-2, is as follows: DTGVSQNPRHKITKRGQNVTFRCDPISEHNRLYWYRQTLGQGPEFLTYFQNEAQLEKSRLLSDRFSAERPKGSFSTLEIQRTEQGDSAMYLCARSPPDRGPKEDGYTFGSGTRLTVV.

In its sample, this clonotype was seen many times. The chain joins TRBV14 to TRBJ2-7; a weak D match, TRBD2 (5 bases). CDR1 is SGHDN and CDR2 is FVKESK in the germline V gene. Deletions cut 5 bases from V and 6 bases from J, with 11 bases between. This CDR3 has 12 amino acids. The DNA of the CDR3 is TGTGCCAGCAGCTACCCCGCGGGCGAGCAGTACTTC. Translating gives CASSYPAGEQYF.

V is TRBV29-1 and J is TRBJ2-2; perhaps D is TRBD1 or TRBD2 (5 bases each). CDR1 is SQVTM, CDR2 ANQGSEA, per germline. CDR3 length equals 13 residues. Trimming took 6 bases from V and 8 from J, leaving 16 bases between them. CDR3 protein: CSVAGTMTGELFF. The CDR3 DNA reads as TGCAGCGTGGCCGGGACGATGACAGGGGAGCTGTTTTTT.

Comment on this clonotype: With a much larger clone just one base away, this may be a read error. This chain links TRBV13 with TRBJ1-6, with D possibly being TRBD1 (5 bases). Looked up from germline, CDR1 is PRHDT and CDR2 is FYEKMQ (reference sequence). There are 17 residues in the CDR3. The chain's CDR3 is CASSLRRDTGVNSHLHF. The CDR3 nucleotides read TGTGCCAGCAGCTTAAGGAGGGATACAGGCGTCAATTCACACCTCCACTTT.